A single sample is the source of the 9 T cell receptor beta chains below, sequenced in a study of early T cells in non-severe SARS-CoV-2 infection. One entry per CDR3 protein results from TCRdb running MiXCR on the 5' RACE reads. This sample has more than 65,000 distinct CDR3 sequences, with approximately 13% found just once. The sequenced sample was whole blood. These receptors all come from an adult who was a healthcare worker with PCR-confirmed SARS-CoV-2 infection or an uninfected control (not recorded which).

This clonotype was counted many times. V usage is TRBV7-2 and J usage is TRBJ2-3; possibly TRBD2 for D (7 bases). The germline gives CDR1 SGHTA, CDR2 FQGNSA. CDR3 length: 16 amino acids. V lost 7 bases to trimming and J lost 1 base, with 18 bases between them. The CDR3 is CASKTGGASGTDTQYF. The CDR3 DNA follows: TGTGCCAGCAAAACTGGGGGGGCTAGCGGCACAGATACGCAGTATTTT.

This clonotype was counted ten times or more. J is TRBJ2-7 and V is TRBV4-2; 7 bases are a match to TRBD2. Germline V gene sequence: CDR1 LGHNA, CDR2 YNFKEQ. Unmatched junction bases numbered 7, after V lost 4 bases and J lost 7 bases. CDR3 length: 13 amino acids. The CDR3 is CASSPASGLEQYF. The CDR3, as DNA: TGTGCCAGCAGCCCTGCTAGCGGTTTGGAGCAGTACTTC.

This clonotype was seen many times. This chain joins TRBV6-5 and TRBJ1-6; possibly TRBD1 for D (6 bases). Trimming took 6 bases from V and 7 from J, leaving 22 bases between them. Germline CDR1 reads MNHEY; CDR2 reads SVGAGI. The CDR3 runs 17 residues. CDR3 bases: TGTGCCAGCAGACGAGGTCGGGGGGCCAGCGGGAATTCACCCCTCCACTTT. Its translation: CASRRGRGASGNSPLHF.

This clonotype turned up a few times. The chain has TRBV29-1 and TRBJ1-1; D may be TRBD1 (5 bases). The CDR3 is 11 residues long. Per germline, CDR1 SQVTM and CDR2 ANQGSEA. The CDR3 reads CTAGMNTEAFF. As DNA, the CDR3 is TGCACTGCAGGGATGAACACTGAAGCTTTCTTT.

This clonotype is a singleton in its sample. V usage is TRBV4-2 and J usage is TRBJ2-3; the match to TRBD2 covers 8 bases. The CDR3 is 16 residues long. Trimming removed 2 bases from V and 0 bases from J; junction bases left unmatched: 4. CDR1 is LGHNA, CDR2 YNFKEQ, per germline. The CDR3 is CASSQTGTRSTDTQYF. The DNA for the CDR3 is TGTGCCAGCAGCCAAACCGGGACTAGAAGCACAGATACGCAGTATTTT.

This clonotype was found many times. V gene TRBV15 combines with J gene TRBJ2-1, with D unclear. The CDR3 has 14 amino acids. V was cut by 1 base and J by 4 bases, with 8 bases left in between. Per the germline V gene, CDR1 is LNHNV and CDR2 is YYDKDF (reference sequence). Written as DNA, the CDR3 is TGTGCCACCAGCAGAGTTTCGCAGTACAATGAGCAGTTCTTC. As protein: CATSRVSQYNEQFF.

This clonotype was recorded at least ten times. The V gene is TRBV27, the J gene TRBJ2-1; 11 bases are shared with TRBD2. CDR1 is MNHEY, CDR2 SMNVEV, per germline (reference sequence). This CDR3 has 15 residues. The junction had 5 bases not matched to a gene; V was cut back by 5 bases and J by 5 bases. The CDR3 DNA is TGTGCCAGCAGTCCTCCGGGACTAGCGGACAATGAGCAGTTCTTC. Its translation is CASSPPGLADNEQFF.

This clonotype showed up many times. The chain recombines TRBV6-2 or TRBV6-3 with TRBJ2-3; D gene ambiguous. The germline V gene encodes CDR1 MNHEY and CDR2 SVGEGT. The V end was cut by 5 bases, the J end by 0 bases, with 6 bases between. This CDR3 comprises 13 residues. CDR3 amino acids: CASSRTSTDTQYF. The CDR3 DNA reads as TGTGCCAGCAGTCGGACGAGCACAGATACGCAGTATTTT.

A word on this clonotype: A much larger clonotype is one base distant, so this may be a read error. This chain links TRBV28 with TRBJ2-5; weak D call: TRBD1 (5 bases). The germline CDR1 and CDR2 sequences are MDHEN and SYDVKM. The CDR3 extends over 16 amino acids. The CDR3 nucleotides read TGTGTCACTCAAGAGTGGGGCCGAGGCAATCAAGAGACCCAGTACTTC. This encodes CVTQEWGRGNQETQYF.